This TCR beta chain was captured in a study of blood T cell repertoires in COVID-19. This CDR3 region has 13 residues. V was clipped by 6 bases and J by 1 base, with 12 bases between them. CDR1 and CDR2 (germline): DFQATT, SNEGSKA (reference sequence). Repertoires were generated with immunoSEQ multiplex PCR, while TCRdb's copy carries only in-frame clones and drops some. The table lists about 440,000 clones, 85% to 90% of them singletons. In the case of this clone: This may come from a read error, since a much larger clone is one base off.

The chain uses TRBV20-1 and TRBJ2-5; perhaps TRBD2 as D (6 bases). The sequencing input was peripheral blood. The receptor's source is a woman aged 25 to 39 with acute or convalescent COVID-19. In DNA form, the CDR3 reads TGCAGTGCCAGTCGGAGGGTCCAAGAGACCCAGTACTTC. This gives the protein CSASRRVQETQYF.